This T cell receptor beta chain is drawn from a study of T cells in Graves' hyperthyroidism and ophthalmopathy. This clonotype was picked up many times. Researchers amplified the TCR beta CDR3 regions from RNA transcripts. The TCR CDR3 first-round RT-PCR relied on the HTBI primer set. TCRdb re-derived calls from the multiplex PCR reads in MiXCR, one entry per CDR3 protein. The sample includes hundreds of thousands of distinct CDR3 sequences, less than 15% of them seen just once. Sequencing input: blood. The TCR sequence derives from a young woman with Graves' hyperthyroidism.

The CDR3 bases are TGTGCCAGCAGCCCGGTGGGACTAGTGGGCACCGGGGAGCTGTTTTTT. It encodes CASSPVGLVGTGELFF. The V gene is TRBV12-3 or TRBV12-4, the J gene TRBJ2-2; 8 positions match TRBD2. The CDR3 extends over 16 amino acids. The junction had 10 bases not matched to a gene; V was cut back by 6 bases and J by 4 bases.